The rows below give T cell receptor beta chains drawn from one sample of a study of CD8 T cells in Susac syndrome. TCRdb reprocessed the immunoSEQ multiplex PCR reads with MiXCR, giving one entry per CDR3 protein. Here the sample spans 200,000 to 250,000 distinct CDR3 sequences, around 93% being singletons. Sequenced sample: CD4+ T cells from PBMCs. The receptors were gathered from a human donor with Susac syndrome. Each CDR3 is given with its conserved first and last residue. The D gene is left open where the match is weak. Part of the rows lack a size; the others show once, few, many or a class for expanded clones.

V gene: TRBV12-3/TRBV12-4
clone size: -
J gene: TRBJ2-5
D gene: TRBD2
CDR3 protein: CASSLGQRELQETQYF
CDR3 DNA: TGTGCCAGCAGTTTAGGTCAGCGGGAGCTCCAAGAGACCCAGTACTTC

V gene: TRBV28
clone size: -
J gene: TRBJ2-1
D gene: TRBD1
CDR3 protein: CAGRTGGASNEQFF
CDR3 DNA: TGTGCCGGGCGGACAGGGGGCGCAAGCAATGAGCAGTTCTTC

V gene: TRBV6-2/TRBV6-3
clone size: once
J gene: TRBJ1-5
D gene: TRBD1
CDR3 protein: CASSKYTGGEQPQHF
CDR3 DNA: TGTGCCAGCAGTAAGTACACAGGGGGCGAACAGCCCCAGCATTTT

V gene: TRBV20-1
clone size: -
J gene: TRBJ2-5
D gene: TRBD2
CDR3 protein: CSARSLAGGGETQYF
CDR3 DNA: TGCAGTGCTAGAAGCCTAGCGGGGGGCGGGGAGACCCAGTACTTC

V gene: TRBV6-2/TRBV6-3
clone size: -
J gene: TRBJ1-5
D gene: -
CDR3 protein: CASSYKSPVWGSSNQPQHF
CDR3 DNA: TGTGCCAGCAGTTATAAGTCCCCGGTTTGGGGATCTAGCAATCAGCCCCAGCATTTT

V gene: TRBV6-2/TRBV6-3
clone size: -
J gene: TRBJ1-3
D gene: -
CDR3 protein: CASISGTPSVSGNTIYF
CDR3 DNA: TGTGCCAGCATAAGTGGGACACCCTCGGTCTCTGGAAACACCATATATTTT

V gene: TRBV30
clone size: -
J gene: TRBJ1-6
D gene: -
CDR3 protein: CAWSRVGGAENSPLHF
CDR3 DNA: TGTGCCTGGAGCCGAGTGGGGGGGGCAGAGAATTCACCCCTCCACTTT

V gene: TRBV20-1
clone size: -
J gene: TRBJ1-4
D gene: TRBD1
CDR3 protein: CSARMDRPPTNEKLFF
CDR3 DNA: TGCAGTGCTAGAATGGACAGGCCCCCAACTAATGAAAAACTGTTTTTT

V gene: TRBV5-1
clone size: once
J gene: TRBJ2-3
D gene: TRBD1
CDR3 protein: CASNPSGQGASDTQYF
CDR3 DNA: TGCGCCAGCAACCCCTCGGGACAGGGGGCTTCAGATACGCAGTATTTT

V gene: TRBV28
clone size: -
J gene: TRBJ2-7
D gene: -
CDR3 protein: CASSDVSGDEQYF
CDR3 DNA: TGTGCCAGCAGTGACGTCTCTGGGGACGAGCAGTACTTC

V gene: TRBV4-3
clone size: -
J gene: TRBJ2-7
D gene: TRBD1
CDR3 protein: CASSQDWTGFRDEQYF
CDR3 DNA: TGCGCCAGCAGCCAAGACTGGACAGGGTTCCGGGACGAGCAGTACTTC

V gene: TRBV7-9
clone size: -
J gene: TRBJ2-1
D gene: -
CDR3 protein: CASSLLAAQQFF
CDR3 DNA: TGTGCCAGCAGCTTACTGGCTGCTCAGCAGTTCTTC

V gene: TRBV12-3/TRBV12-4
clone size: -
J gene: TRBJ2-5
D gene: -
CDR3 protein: CASSLAGQMRAGETQYF
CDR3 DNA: TGTGCCAGCAGTTTAGCCGGACAGATGAGGGCCGGAGAGACCCAGTACTTC

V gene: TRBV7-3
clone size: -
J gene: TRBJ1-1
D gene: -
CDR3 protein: CASSLTPNTEAFF
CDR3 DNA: TGTGCCAGCAGCTTAACACCGAACACTGAAGCTTTCTTT

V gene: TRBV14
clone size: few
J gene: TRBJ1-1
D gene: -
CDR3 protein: CASSQDLQPTEAFF
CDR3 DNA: TGTGCCAGCAGCCAAGATCTGCAGCCCACTGAAGCTTTCTTT

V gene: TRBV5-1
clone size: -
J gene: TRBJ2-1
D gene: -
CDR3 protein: CASSSGTPGDEQFF
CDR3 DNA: TGCGCCAGCAGCTCCGGGACACCGGGCGATGAGCAGTTCTTC

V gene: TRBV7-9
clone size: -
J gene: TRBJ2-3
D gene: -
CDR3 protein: CASSSQDTDTQYF
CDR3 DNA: TGTGCCAGCAGCTCACAGGACACAGATACGCAGTATTTT

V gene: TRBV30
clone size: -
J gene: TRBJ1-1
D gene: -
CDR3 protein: CAWTGTRKAFF
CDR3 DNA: TGTGCCTGGACGGGGACCCGAAAAGCTTTCTTT

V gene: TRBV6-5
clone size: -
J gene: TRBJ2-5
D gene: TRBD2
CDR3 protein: CASSYSSSGDEEAETQYF
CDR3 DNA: TGTGCCAGCAGTTACTCGTCTAGCGGGGACGAAGAGGCGGAGACCCAGTACTTC

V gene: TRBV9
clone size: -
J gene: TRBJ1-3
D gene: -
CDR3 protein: CASSVATRVPRLYF
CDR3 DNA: TGTGCCAGCAGCGTAGCTACCCGCGTCCCGCGATTATATTTT

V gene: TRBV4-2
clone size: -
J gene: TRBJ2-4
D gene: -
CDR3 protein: CASSQDIEGSKNIQYF
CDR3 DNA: TGTGCCAGCAGCCAAGATATAGAGGGTAGCAAAAACATTCAGTACTTC

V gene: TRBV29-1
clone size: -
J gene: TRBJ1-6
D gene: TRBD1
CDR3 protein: CSVSDREGSPLHF
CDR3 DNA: TGCAGCGTATCGGACAGGGAGGGCTCACCCCTCCACTTT

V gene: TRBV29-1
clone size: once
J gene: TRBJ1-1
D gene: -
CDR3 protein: CSVDGWGREAFF
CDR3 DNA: TGCAGCGTTGACGGGTGGGGTCGTGAAGCTTTCTTT

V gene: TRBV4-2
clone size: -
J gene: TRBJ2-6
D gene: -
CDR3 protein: CASRGSGANVLTF
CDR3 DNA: TGTGCCAGCCGGGGCTCTGGGGCCAACGTCCTGACTTTC

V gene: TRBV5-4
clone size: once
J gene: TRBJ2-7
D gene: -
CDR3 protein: CASSRGAASYEQYF
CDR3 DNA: TGTGCCAGCAGCCGCGGTGCGGCCTCCTACGAGCAGTACTTC

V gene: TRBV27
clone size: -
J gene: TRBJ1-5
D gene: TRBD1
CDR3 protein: CASGLQGGGQHF
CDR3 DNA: TGTGCCAGCGGTTTACAGGGGGGAGGTCAGCATTTT

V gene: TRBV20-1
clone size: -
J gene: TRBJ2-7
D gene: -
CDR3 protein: CSARDYRVPYEQYF
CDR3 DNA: TGCAGTGCTAGAGATTATAGGGTGCCCTACGAGCAGTACTTC

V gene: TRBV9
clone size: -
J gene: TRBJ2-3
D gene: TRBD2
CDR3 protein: CASSPRGGSSTDTQYF
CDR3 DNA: TGTGCCAGCAGCCCCCGGGGGGGCTCTAGCACAGATACGCAGTATTTT

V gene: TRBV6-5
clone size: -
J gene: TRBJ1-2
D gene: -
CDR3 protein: CASRDSALPDGYTF
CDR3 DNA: TGTGCCAGCAGGGACAGTGCCCTACCTGATGGCTACACCTTC

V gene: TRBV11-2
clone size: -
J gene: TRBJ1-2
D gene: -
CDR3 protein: CASKVGYGYTF
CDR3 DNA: TGTGCCAGCAAGGTGGGCTATGGCTACACCTTC

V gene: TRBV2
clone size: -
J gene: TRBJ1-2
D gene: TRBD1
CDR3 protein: CASNPGQDYGYTF
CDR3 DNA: TGTGCCAGCAACCCGGGACAGGACTATGGCTACACCTTC

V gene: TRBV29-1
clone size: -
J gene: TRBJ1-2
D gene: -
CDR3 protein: CNAQGPGEYGYTF
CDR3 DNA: TGCAACGCGCAGGGGCCGGGGGAGTATGGCTACACCTTC

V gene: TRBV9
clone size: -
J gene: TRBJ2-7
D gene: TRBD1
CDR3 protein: CASSPHPGQSYEQYF
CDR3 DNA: TGTGCCAGCAGCCCCCACCCGGGACAGTCCTACGAGCAGTACTTC

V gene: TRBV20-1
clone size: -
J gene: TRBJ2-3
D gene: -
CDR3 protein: CSAPGGDPGDTQYF
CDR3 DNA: TGCAGTGCCCCCGGTGGGGACCCCGGGGATACGCAGTATTTT

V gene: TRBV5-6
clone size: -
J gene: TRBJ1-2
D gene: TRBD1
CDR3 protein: CASSLNHYRGRNYGYTF
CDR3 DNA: TGTGCCAGCAGCTTAAATCATTACAGGGGGCGAAACTATGGCTACACCTTC

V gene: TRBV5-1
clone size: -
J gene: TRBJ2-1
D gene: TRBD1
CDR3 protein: CASSGRGTGNEQFF
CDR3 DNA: TGCGCCAGCAGCGGCAGAGGGACAGGGAATGAGCAGTTCTTC

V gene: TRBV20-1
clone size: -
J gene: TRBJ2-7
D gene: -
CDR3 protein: CSAGRKKGSSYEQYF
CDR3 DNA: TGCAGTGCTGGACGGAAAAAAGGGAGTTCCTACGAGCAGTACTTC

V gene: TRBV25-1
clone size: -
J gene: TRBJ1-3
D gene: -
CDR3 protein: CASSESRDGNTIYF
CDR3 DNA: TGTGCCAGCAGTGAATCCAGGGACGGAAACACCATATATTTT

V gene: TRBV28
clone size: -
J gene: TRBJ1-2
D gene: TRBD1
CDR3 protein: CASSTGTGLNGYTF
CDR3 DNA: TGTGCCAGCAGTACCGGGACAGGGTTGAATGGCTACACCTTC

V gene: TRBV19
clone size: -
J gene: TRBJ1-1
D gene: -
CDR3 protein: CASSIAPIGAFF
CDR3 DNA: TGTGCCAGTAGTATAGCCCCGATTGGAGCTTTCTTT

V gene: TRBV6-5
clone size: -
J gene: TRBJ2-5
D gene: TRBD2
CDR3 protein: CASRTIAGEGETQYF
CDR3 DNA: TGTGCCAGCAGAACAATAGCGGGGGAGGGGGAGACCCAGTACTTC

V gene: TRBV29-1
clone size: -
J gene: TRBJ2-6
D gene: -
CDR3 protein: CSARPASGANVLTF
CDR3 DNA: TGCAGCGCCCGGCCGGCGTCTGGGGCCAACGTCCTGACTTTC

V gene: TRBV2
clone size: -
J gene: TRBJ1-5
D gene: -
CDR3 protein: CASSGPNQPQHF
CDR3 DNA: TGTGCCAGCAGCGGGCCAAATCAGCCCCAGCATTTT

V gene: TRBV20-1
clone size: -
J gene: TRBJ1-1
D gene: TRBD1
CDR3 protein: CSARLTRGGSGIF
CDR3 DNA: TGCAGTGCTAGACTCACCAGGGGGGGTAGCGGGATCTTT

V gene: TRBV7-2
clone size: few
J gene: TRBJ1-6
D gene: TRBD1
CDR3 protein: CASSSGQGNSPLHF
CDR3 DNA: TGTGCCAGCAGCTCGGGACAGGGTAATTCACCCCTCCACTTT

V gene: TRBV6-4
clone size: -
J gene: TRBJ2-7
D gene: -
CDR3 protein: CASSPDSWSYEQYF
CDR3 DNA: TGTGCCAGCAGTCCGGACAGCTGGTCCTACGAGCAGTACTTC

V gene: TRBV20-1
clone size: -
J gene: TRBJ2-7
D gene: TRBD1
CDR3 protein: CSAKRIDGGTGDPPYF
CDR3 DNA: TGCAGTGCTAAAAGGATCGATGGGGGGACAGGGGATCCGCCGTACTTC

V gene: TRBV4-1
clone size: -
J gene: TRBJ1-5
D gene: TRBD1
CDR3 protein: CASSQGQGASQPQHF
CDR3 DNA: TGCGCCAGCAGCCAAGGGCAGGGGGCGTCTCAGCCCCAGCATTTT

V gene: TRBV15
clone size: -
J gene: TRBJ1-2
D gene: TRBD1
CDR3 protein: CATSRDRDRGIGYTF
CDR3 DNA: TGTGCCACCAGCAGAGACCGGGACAGGGGAATTGGCTACACCTTC

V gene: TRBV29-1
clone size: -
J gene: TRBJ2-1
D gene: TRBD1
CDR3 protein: CSGTGTSYNEQFF
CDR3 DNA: TGCAGCGGGACAGGAACCTCCTACAATGAGCAGTTCTTC

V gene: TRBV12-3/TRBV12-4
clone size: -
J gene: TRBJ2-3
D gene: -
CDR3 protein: CASSWRPATDTQYF
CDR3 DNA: TGTGCCAGCAGTTGGCGACCAGCAACAGATACGCAGTATTTT

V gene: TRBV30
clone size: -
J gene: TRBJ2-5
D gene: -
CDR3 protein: CAWSPMGRSQETQYF
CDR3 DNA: TGTGCCTGGAGTCCGATGGGGAGGTCCCAAGAGACCCAGTACTTC

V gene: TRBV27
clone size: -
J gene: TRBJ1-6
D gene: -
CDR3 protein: CASSPLASYNSPLHF
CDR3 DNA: TGTGCCAGCAGTCCTCTAGCATCCTATAATTCACCCCTCCACTTT

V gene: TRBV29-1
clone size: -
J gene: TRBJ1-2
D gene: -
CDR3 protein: CSVDGASGGYTF
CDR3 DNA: TGCAGCGTTGACGGCGCCTCGGGTGGCTACACCTTC